The present T cell receptor (beta chain) was sequenced within a study of T cell repertoires in cytomegalovirus infection. Study information: Public TCR beta signatures marked donors with CMV infection and the matching HLA.

TCRdb ran MiXCR on the reads and lists one entry per CDR3 protein. In the table there are approximately 150,000 distinct CDR3 sequences, approximately 17% of which are singletons. Study-level findings and limits: CMV-specific TCR beta clonotypes restricted by HLA-C dominated the ex vivo response. Cumulative public TCR beta family frequency identified carriers of CMV plus the relevant HLA.

This clonotype turned up a few times. Its antigen is not identified. V was trimmed by 6 bases and J by 1 base, leaving 9 bases between them. Germline CDR1 is SEHNR and CDR2 is FQNEAQ (reference sequence). This CDR3 is built from 13 residues. The sample was CD8+ T cells from PBMCs. This TCR was recovered from a human donor in good health (CMV status not recorded). Some clones in this sample may be carry-over from other donors' samples. This rearrangement joins TRBV7-9 to TRBJ1-1; D possibly corresponds to TRBD1 (6 bases). The CDR3 DNA sequence: TGTGCCAGCAGAGGGGGACGGAACACTGAAGCTTTCTTT. Translated, it gives CASRGGRNTEAFF.